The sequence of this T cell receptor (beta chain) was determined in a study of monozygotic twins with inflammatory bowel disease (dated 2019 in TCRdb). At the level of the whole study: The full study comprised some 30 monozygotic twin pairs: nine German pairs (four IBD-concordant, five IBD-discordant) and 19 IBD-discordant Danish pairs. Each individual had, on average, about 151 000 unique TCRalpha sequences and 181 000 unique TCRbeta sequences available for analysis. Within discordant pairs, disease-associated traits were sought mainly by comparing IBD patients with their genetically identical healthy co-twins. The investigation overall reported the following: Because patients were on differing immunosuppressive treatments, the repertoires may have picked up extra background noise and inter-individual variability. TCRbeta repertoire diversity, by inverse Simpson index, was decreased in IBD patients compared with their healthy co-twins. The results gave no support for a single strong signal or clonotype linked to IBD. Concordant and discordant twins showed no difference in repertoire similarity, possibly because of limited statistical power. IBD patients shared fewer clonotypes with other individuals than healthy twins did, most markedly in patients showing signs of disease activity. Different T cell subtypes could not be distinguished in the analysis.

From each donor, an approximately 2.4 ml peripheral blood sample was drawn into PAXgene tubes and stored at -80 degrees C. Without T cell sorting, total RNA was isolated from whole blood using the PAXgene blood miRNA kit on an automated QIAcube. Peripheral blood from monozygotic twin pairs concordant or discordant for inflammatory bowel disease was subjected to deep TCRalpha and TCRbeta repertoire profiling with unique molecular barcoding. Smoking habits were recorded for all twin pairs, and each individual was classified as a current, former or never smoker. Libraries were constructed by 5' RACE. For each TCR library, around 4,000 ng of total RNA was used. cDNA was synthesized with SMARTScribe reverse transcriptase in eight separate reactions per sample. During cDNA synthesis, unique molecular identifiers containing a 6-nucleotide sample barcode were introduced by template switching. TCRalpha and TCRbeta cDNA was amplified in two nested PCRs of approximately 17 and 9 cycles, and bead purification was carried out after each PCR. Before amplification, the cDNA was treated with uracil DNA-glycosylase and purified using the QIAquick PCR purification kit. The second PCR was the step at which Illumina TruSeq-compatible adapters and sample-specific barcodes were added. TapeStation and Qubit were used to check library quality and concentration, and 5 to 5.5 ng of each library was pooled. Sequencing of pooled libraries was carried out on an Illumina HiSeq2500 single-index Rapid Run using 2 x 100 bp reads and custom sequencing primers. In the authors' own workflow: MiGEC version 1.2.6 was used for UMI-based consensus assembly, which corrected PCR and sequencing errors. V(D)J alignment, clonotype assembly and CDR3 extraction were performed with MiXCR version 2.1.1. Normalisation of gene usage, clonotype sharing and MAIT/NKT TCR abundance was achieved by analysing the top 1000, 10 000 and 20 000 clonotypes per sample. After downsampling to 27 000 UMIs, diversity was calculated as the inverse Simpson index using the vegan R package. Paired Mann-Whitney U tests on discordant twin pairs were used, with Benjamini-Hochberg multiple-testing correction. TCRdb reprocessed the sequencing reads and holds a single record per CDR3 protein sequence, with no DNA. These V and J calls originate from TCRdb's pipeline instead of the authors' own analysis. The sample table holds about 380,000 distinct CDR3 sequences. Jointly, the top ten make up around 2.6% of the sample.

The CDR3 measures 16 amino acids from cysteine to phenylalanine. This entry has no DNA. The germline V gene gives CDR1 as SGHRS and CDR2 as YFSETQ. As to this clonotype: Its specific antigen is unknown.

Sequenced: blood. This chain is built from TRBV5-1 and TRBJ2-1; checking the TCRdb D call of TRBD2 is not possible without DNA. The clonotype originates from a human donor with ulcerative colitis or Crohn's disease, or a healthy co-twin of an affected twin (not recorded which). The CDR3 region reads CASSVSAVPSYNEQFF.